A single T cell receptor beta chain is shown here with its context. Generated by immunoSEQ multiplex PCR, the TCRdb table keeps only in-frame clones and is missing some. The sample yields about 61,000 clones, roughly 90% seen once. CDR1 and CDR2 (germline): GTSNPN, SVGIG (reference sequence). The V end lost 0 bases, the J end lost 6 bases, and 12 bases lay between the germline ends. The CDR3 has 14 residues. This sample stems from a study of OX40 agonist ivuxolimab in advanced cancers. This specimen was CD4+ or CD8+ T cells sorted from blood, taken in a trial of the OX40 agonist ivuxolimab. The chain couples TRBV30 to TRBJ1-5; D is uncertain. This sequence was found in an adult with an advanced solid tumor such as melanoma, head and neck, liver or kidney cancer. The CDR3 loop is CAWSVEGSSQPQHF. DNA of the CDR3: TGTGCCTGGAGTGTAGAAGGGTCCAGTCAGCCCCAGCATTTT.